A single sample gave rise to the 26 T cell receptor beta chains below, sequenced in a study of siplizumab effects on memory and regulatory T cells. Their antigen targets remain unknown. Over a period of over five days at 37 degrees C, the mixed lymphocyte reaction cells were cocultured. Data came from immunoSEQ multiplex PCR; TCRdb stores just in-frame clones and leaves some out. The profile shows under 20,000 clones, 45% to 60% of them singletons. The sequenced sample consisted of CFSE-low (dividing) CD4+ T cells sorted from an allogeneic mixed lymphocyte reaction. Receptors originate from a human donor in good health; the cells came from an allogeneic mixed lymphocyte reaction.

The gene calls are TRBV9 and TRBJ2-2; TRBD1 or TRBD2 may be the D gene (5 bases each). The CDR3 length is 15 residues. Germline V gives CDR1 SGDLS, CDR2 YYNGEE. Trimming removed 1 base at V and 5 bases at J, with 12 bases between. As DNA, the CDR3 is TGTGCCAGCAGCGTATATGGGGGATCAACCGGGGAGCTGTTTTTT. Encoded protein: CASSVYGGSTGELFF.

This clone has more than one count but fewer than ten. The V call is TRBV7-6, the J call TRBJ2-1, with D unclear. Germline V gene sequence: CDR1 SGHVS, CDR2 FNYEAQ. The CDR3 extends over 12 amino acids. V lost 5 bases to trimming and J lost 9 bases, with 11 bases between them. The CDR3 sequence: CASSNWYGEQFF. The CDR3 DNA reads as TGTGCCAGCAGCAACTGGTACGGTGAGCAGTTCTTC.

This clone was observed a handful of times. The rearrangement uses TRBV6-5 and TRBJ1-2, with a weak D call TRBD1 (5 bases). Germline CDR1 reads MNHEY; CDR2 reads SVGAGI. The CDR3 consists of 16 residues. Trimming pared 4 bases from V and 0 bases from J, leaving 15 bases between. The CDR3 region is CASSSDGRGTNYGYTF. For the CDR3, the DNA is TGTGCCAGCAGTTCCGACGGGAGGGGAACTAACTATGGCTACACCTTC.

This clone was counted ten times or more. The chain is built from TRBV4-3 and TRBJ1-5; D ambiguous. The CDR3 consists of 13 residues. Germline CDR1 is LGHNA and CDR2 is YSLEER. The V end lost 0 bases, the J end lost 7 bases, and 7 bases lay between the germline ends. CDR3 in amino acids: CASSQESWQPQHF. The CDR3 DNA reads as TGCGCCAGCAGCCAAGAGTCTTGGCAGCCCCAGCATTTT.

This chain connects TRBV6-1 to TRBJ2-7, with TRBD1 matching over 10 bases. V gave up 6 bases and J gave up 6 bases; unmatched junction bases: 8. The CDR3 totals 14 residues. Germline V gene lookup returns CDR1 MNHNS and CDR2 SASEGT. The CDR3 DNA reads as TGTGCCAGCAGGACCCCGGGACAGGGGACCGAGCAGTACTTC. This sequence encodes CASRTPGQGTEQYF.

The chain employs TRBV6-5 and TRBJ1-1; D uncertain. Germline CDR1 reads MNHEY; CDR2 reads SVGAGI. The CDR3 totals 13 residues. The ends were cut back, 6 bases at V and 6 bases at J, with 14 bases in the middle. CDR3 in DNA: TGTGCCAGCAGGGTGGTCGTGGGTGCTGAAGCTTTCTTT. Protein sequence: CASRVVVGAEAFF.

In this sample, this clone turned up a few times. The chain couples TRBV18 to TRBJ2-3; D gene uncertain. This CDR3 region has 12 residues. The germline V gene encodes CDR1 KGHSH and CDR2 LQKENI. Trimming stripped 1 base from V and 6 bases from J, with 5 bases between. The CDR3 nucleotides are TGTGCCAGCTCACCACTCGGCGATACGCAGTATTTT. Translating it yields CASSPLGDTQYF.

The chain links TRBV5-1 to TRBJ1-1; perhaps TRBD1 as D (6 bases). This CDR3 region has 15 residues. Germline-derived CDR1 and CDR2 are SGHRS and YFSETQ. Trimming left V 1 base short and J 0 bases short, with 10 bases between. The CDR3 reads CASSLHQGLNTEAFF. CDR3 nucleotides: TGCGCCAGCAGCTTGCACCAGGGGCTGAACACTGAAGCTTTCTTT.

The chain links TRBV6-6 to TRBJ2-7; 9 nucleotides match TRBD1. The J segment lost 0 bases and the V segment lost 6 bases, leaving 6 bases of the junction unmatched. This CDR3 contains 15 residues. The germline V gene encodes CDR1 MNHNY and CDR2 SVGAGI (reference sequence). In DNA form, the CDR3 reads TGTGCCAGCAGGGCCATGACAGGGGGCTCCTACGAGCAGTACTTC. Translation: CASRAMTGGSYEQYF.

The chain uses TRBV7-3 and TRBJ2-7; a weak D match, TRBD2 (5 bases). There are 14 residues in the CDR3. Germline V gives CDR1 SGHTA, CDR2 FQGTGA. V was trimmed by 5 bases and J by 6 bases, leaving 17 bases between them. Here the CDR3 reads CASSPGRASSEQYF. DNA of the CDR3: TGTGCCAGCAGCCCTGGTCGGGCTAGCTCCGAGCAGTACTTC.

This clone was observed a handful of times. The chain links TRBV2 to TRBJ1-6; D remains ambiguous. This CDR3 region has 15 residues. The germline V gene has CDR1 SNHLY and CDR2 FYNNEI. V was cut by 3 bases and J by 13 bases, with 19 bases left in between. The CDR3 loop is CASSDRGVALGPLHF. The CDR3 nucleotides read TGTGCCAGCAGTGATCGTGGGGTCGCGCTGGGTCCCCTCCACTTT. The whole variable domain, remainder taken from reference TRBV2 and TRBJ1-6, is EPEVTQTPSHQVTQMGQEVILRCVPISNHLYFYWYRQILGQKVEFLVSFYNNEISEKSEIFDDQFSVERPDGSNFTLKIRSTKLEDSAMYFCASSDRGVALGPLHFGNGTRLTVT.

The rearrangement joins TRBV6-5 to TRBJ2-1; a possible D gene is TRBD2 (5 bases). Trimming took off 2 bases at V and 5 bases at J, with 13 bases between the two ends. Per the germline V gene, CDR1 is MNHEY and CDR2 is SVGAGI. The CDR3 extends over 15 amino acids. CDR3 amino acids: CASSYSFSRDNEQFF. In DNA form, the CDR3 reads TGTGCCAGCAGTTACAGTTTTTCGAGGGACAATGAGCAGTTCTTC.

V usage is TRBV10-3 and J usage is TRBJ2-1, with D maybe TRBD1 (5 bases). V lost 3 bases and J lost 6, with 6 bases in between. The CDR3 runs 12 residues. From germline, CDR1 is ENHRY and CDR2 SYGVKD. CDR3 bases: TGTGCCATCAGTGACAGGGCCAATGAGCAGTTCTTC. Translating gives CAISDRANEQFF.

This clone was observed a handful of times. The rearrangement links TRBV4-3 to TRBJ2-4; unclear D gene. Germline loops: CDR1 LGHNA, CDR2 YSLEER. Trimming shortened V by 1 base and J by 6 bases, and 13 bases separated the two germline ends. The CDR3 length is 15 residues. This CDR3 reads CASSQVGLGSNIQYF. As DNA, the CDR3 is TGCGCCAGCAGCCAAGTAGGGCTTGGGTCAAACATTCAGTACTTC.

The chain uses TRBV5-1 and TRBJ2-5; 7 bases agree with TRBD2. The V gene end was trimmed by 5 bases and the J gene end by 5 bases; junction bases not matched to a gene: 9. Germline CDR1 SGHRS, CDR2 YFSETQ. This CDR3 spans 14 amino acids. The CDR3 nucleotides read TGCGCCAGCAGACCGACTAGCTCGGTCGAGACCCAGTACTTC. This translates into CASRPTSSVETQYF.

Judged by abundance, this clone is medium-sized. This sequence joins TRBV18 and TRBJ1-1, with D unresolved. Trimming shortened V by 6 bases and J by 5 bases, and 7 bases separated the two germline ends. CDR3 length: 11 residues. Germline V CDR1 and CDR2: KGHSH, LQKENI. This chain's CDR3 is CASSAETEAFF. The CDR3 bases are TGTGCCAGCTCTGCAGAGACTGAAGCTTTCTTT.

V is TRBV15 and J is TRBJ1-5; weak D call: TRBD1 (6 bases). The CDR3 totals 14 residues. CDR1 is LNHNV and CDR2 is YYDKDF in the germline V gene (reference sequence). V lost 3 bases, J lost 3 bases, and 9 bases lay in between. The DNA for the CDR3 is TGTGCCACCAGCAGCTACAGGGACAATCAGCCCCAGCATTTT. As protein: CATSSYRDNQPQHF.

This clone was counted a few times. J is TRBJ1-1 and V is TRBV10-3; no clear D gene. The CDR3 has 13 residues. The germline V and J ends were trimmed by 2 bases and 3 bases, with 7 bases remaining between them. Germline assignment: CDR1 ENHRY and CDR2 SYGVKD. The CDR3 loop is CAISEAGDTEAFF. DNA for the CDR3: TGTGCCATCAGTGAGGCGGGAGACACTGAAGCTTTCTTT.

The genes are TRBV5-4 and TRBJ1-6, with 9 nucleotides matching TRBD1. This CDR3 spans 16 amino acids. The V gene end was trimmed by 4 bases and the J gene end by 7 bases; junction bases not matched to a gene: 9. The V gene's germline CDR1 is SGHNT and CDR2 YYREEE (reference sequence). The CDR3 DNA is TGTGCCAGCAGCCAGGCACAGGGGGCGAGAAATTCACCCCTCCACTTT. It is translated as CASSQAQGARNSPLHF.

By its share, this clone is large (0.1 to 1%). This sample also contains other DNA sequences that code for the same CDR3. This chain connects TRBV19 to TRBJ1-5; D is uncertain. Germline V gene data show CDR1 as LNHDA and CDR2 as SQIVND (reference sequence). CDR3 length: 13 residues. The ends were cut back, 5 bases at V and 4 bases at J, with 9 bases in the middle. The CDR3 DNA sequence: TGTGCCAGTAGTTTCGGAGGGAATCAGCCCCAGCATTTT. Residues: CASSFGGNQPQHF.

This clone has only a few counts. The J gene is TRBJ2-7, the V gene TRBV6-5; D gene unclear. V was trimmed by 8 bases and J by 1 base, leaving 12 bases between them. CDR3 size: 13 residues. Germline loops: CDR1 MNHEY, CDR2 SVGAGI. CDR3 coding DNA: TGTGCCAGCCGCGTGAGTCCTTCCTACGAGCAGTACTTC. This codes for CASRVSPSYEQYF.

This clone was observed a handful of times. The V gene is TRBV5-1, the J gene TRBJ2-7, with unresolved D. V lost 0 bases, J lost 2 bases, and 9 bases lay in between. Germline values: CDR1 SGHRS, CDR2 YFSETQ. The CDR3 covers 14 residues. As DNA, the CDR3 is TGCGCCAGCAGCTTGGAGGCGGATCCCTACGAGCAGTACTTC. Encoded protein: CASSLEADPYEQYF.

V is TRBV15 and J is TRBJ2-3; D gene ambiguous. The CDR3 consists of 10 residues. In germline, CDR1 is LNHNV, CDR2 YYDKDF (reference sequence). The V end was cut by 11 bases, the J end by 4 bases, with 7 bases between. The CDR3, as DNA: TGTGCCCCACCCCCAGATACGCAGTATTTT. Its protein is CAPPPDTQYF.

V is TRBV10-1 and J is TRBJ1-5, with D unresolved. V shed 3 bases and J shed 3 bases, with 6 bases lying between them. The germline CDR1 and CDR2 sequences are WNHNN and SYGVQD (reference sequence). This CDR3 comprises 13 residues. CDR3 nucleotides: TGCGCCAGCAGTGAAACCCCCAATCAGCCCCAGCATTTT. As protein: CASSETPNQPQHF.

The chain combines TRBV5-1 with TRBJ2-5; a possible D gene is TRBD1 (5 bases). CDR1 is SGHRS, CDR2 YFSETQ, per germline. The CDR3 contains 13 residues. With 4 bases removed from V and 4 bases from J, the gap between germline ends came to 11 bases. Here the CDR3 DNA reads TGCGCCAGCAGCCTGGGGCCAAGAGAGACCCAGTACTTC. Its protein is CASSLGPRETQYF.

V gene TRBV10-3 combines with J gene TRBJ1-4; maybe TRBD1 (5 bases). Germline V gives CDR1 ENHRY, CDR2 SYGVKD. V dropped 4 bases and J dropped 3 bases, with 9 bases sitting between them. The CDR3 has 14 amino acids. CDR3 DNA sequence: TGTGCCATCAGTGGGGGGGGGTCTAATGAAAAACTGTTTTTT. Translation: CAISGGGSNEKLFF.